The 23 T cell receptor beta chains reported below all come from one sample, sequenced in a study of blood T cell repertoires in COVID-19 (dated by TCRdb to about 2020). Library construction relied on the immunoSEQ multiplex PCR assay. TCRdb retrieved this table from immuneACCESS and kept in-frame rearrangements only. Not all clones are present; in checked studies, unresolved V genes account for under half, and no reason is known for the remainder. In all, the sample holds a few hundred thousand clones, and roughly 89% of those were seen once. Clones ranked in the top ten supply 0.85% to 0.95% of the sample. Material for sequencing was peripheral blood. The origin of the receptors is a woman aged 40 to 49 who had recovered from COVID-19.

The gene calls are TRBV9 and TRBJ2-6, with TRBD1 matching 7 bases. The V and J ends lost 2 bases and 0 bases, in that order; junction bases with no gene match: 2. Per germline, CDR1 SGDLS and CDR2 YYNGEE. CDR3 length: 16 amino acids. The CDR3 coding sequence is TGTGCCAGCAGCGTTTGGGACAGCTCTGGGGCCAACGTCCTGACTTTC. Protein sequence: CASSVWDSSGANVLTF.

The chain couples TRBV18 to TRBJ2-7; a possible D gene is TRBD1 (5 bases). Trimming took 5 bases from V and 1 from J, leaving 24 bases between them. The CDR3 runs to 18 residues. The germline CDR1 and CDR2 sequences are KGHSH and LQKENI. In nucleotides, the CDR3 is TGTGCCAGCTCATTCATGGCCCTCGCAGGGATTGGATCCTACGAGCAGTACTTC. Translating it yields CASSFMALAGIGSYEQYF.

This chain links TRBV11-2 with TRBJ2-7; 7 nucleotides match TRBD1. The V gene's germline CDR1 is SGHAT and CDR2 FQNNGV. After removal of 5 bases from V and 3 bases from J, the junction contained 4 bases not matched to a gene. The CDR3 is 13 residues long. The CDR3 is CASSDRDSYEQYF. The CDR3 DNA sequence: TGTGCCAGCAGCGACCGGGACAGCTACGAGCAGTACTTC.

The chain carries TRBV7-2 and TRBJ2-5; D may be TRBD2 (5 bases). Trimming shortened V by 3 bases and J by 3 bases, and 23 bases separated the two germline ends. CDR1 and CDR2 from the germline V gene are SGHTA and FQGNSA. The CDR3 extends over 18 amino acids. In nucleotides, the CDR3 is TGTGCCAGCAGCTTGGCCCTCCCCTACCGACGGGAAAAAGAGACCCAGTACTTC. This gives the protein CASSLALPYRREKETQYF. The whole variable domain, remainder taken from reference TRBV7-2 and TRBJ2-5, is GAGVSQSPSNKVTEKGKDVELRCDPISGHTALYWYRQSLGQGLEFLIYFQGNSAPDKSGLPSDRFSAERTGGSVSTLTIQRTQQEDSAVYLCASSLALPYRREKETQYFGPGTRLLVL.

This sequence joins TRBV6-5 and TRBJ2-7, with 11 bases identical to TRBD1. V gave up 6 bases and J gave up 1 base; unmatched junction bases: 5. This CDR3 comprises 15 residues. Germline-derived CDR1 and CDR2 are MNHEY and SVGAGI. The CDR3 coding sequence is TGTGCCAGCAGAGCCGGGACAGGGGGATCCTACGAGCAGTACTTC. This translates into CASRAGTGGSYEQYF.

Only one count was recorded for this clone. The chain has TRBV27 and TRBJ2-1; TRBD1 might be the D (6 bases). Germline-derived CDR1 and CDR2 are MNHEY and SMNVEV (reference sequence). CDR3 length equals 16 residues. The germline V and J ends were trimmed by 1 base and 6 bases, with 16 bases remaining between them. The DNA for the CDR3 is TGTGCCAGCAGTTTATGGGCCCCCGGACAGTTCAATGAGCAGTTCTTC. It codes for CASSLWAPGQFNEQFF.

The CDR3 DNA follows: TGTGCCAGTAGTATGACCCGGGAACAGCCCCAGCATTTT. Translated, it gives CASSMTREQPQHF. The chain combines TRBV19 with TRBJ1-5, with D unresolved. The V end lost 3 bases, the J end lost 7 bases, and 10 bases lay between the germline ends. This CDR3 has 13 amino acids. Germline CDR1 LNHDA, CDR2 SQIVND (reference sequence). The full variable domain, rest sourced from reference TRBV19 and TRBJ1-5, is DGGITQSPKYLFRKEGQNVTLSCEQNLNHDAMYWYRQDPGQGLRLIYYSQIVNDFQKGDIAEGYSVSREKKESFPLTVTSAQKNPTAFYLCASSMTREQPQHFGDGTRLSIL.

The gene calls are TRBV3-1 (or the pseudogene TRBV3-2) and TRBJ2-5; D might be TRBD2 (6 bases). The germline V and J ends were trimmed by 4 bases and 4 bases, with 16 bases remaining between them. The CDR3 totals 15 residues. Germline V lookup: CDR1 LGHDT, CDR2 YNNKEL (reference sequence). In DNA form, the CDR3 reads TGTGCCAGCAGCCTCAAGCGGAGGGGCGGAGAGACCCAGTACTTC. This translates into CASSLKRRGGETQYF.

The chain recombines TRBV6-2 or TRBV6-3 with TRBJ2-7; 9 bases map to TRBD2. The germline gives CDR1 MNHEY, CDR2 SVGEGT. V shed 4 bases, J shed 7 bases, and the junction held 5 bases outside the gene matches. The CDR3 extends over 13 amino acids. The CDR3, as DNA: TGTGCCAGCAGTTTAGCGGGAGTGGGTGAGCAGTACTTC. As protein: CASSLAGVGEQYF.

This rearrangement joins TRBV29-1 to TRBJ1-1, with a tentative D call TRBD1 (6 bases). CDR1 is SQVTM and CDR2 is ANQGSEA in the germline V gene. The CDR3 runs to 13 residues. The V end was cut by 3 bases, the J end by 7 bases, with 15 bases between. CDR3 nucleotides: TGCAGCGTTGATCGATCAGGGGTCAGTGAAGCTTTCTTT. It codes for CSVDRSGVSEAFF.

The chain combines TRBV28 with TRBJ2-7; D is perhaps TRBD1 (6 bases). V lost 7 bases and J lost 2, with 15 bases in between. The germline gives CDR1 MDHEN, CDR2 SYDVKM. The CDR3 sequence is 14 residues long. CDR3 protein: CASKTPGVPYEQYF. The DNA of the CDR3 is TGTGCCAGCAAAACACCAGGGGTACCCTACGAGCAGTACTTC.

The CDR3 nucleotides are TGTGCCAGCTCTGGGACAGACCGTGAAGCTTTCTTT. Translating it yields CASSGTDREAFF. The J gene is TRBJ1-1, the V gene TRBV18; 7 bases are shared with TRBD1. Germline CDR1 KGHSH, CDR2 LQKENI. V lost 6 bases to trimming and J lost 7 bases; unmatched junction nucleotides: 5. CDR3 length: 12 residues. Full variable domain (missing parts from reference TRBV18 and TRBJ1-1): NAGVMQNPRHLVRRRGQEARLRCSPMKGHSHVYWYRQLPEEGLKFMVYLQKENIIDESGMPKERFSAEFPKEGPSILRIQQVVRGDSAAYFCASSGTDREAFFGQGTRLTVV.

The rearrangement joins TRBV7-2 to TRBJ1-4, with TRBD1 matching over 7 bases. V trimming: 3 bases; J trimming: 6 bases; junction bases outside the gene matches: 7. Germline V lookup: CDR1 SGHTA, CDR2 FQGNSA. There are 15 residues in the CDR3. The CDR3 sequence is CASSFSGTVHEKLFF. Here the CDR3 DNA reads TGTGCCAGCAGCTTCTCTGGGACAGTGCATGAAAAACTGTTTTTT.

This clone was seen more than once but under ten times. This chain links TRBV2 with TRBJ1-2, with D maybe TRBD1 (6 bases). The CDR3 has 11 amino acids. V was trimmed by 8 bases and J by 8 bases, leaving 12 bases between them. Germline CDR1 reads SNHLY; CDR2 reads FYNNEI. The CDR3 region is CASGRGRGYTF. As DNA, the CDR3 is TGTGCCAGCGGCAGGGGTCGCGGCTACACCTTC.

This chain links TRBV27 with TRBJ1-4, with a possible D match to TRBD1 (6 bases). The germline CDR1 and CDR2 sequences are MNHEY and SMNVEV (reference sequence). Deletions cut 3 bases from V and 10 bases from J, with 21 bases between. The length of the CDR3 is 16 residues. The CDR3 is CASSLTSGGHLTKLFF. In DNA form, the CDR3 reads TGTGCCAGCAGTTTGACGAGCGGGGGCCATCTGACAAAACTGTTTTTT.

The genes are TRBV11-2 and TRBJ2-1; 12 bases are a match to TRBD2. The CDR3 is 17 amino acids. Germline V gives CDR1 SGHAT, CDR2 FQNNGV. V lost 2 bases, J lost 4 bases, and 6 bases stayed unmatched. CDR3 DNA: TGTGCCAGCAGCTTACCCAGAGGGACTAGCGGGTACAATGAGCAGTTCTTC. It yields the protein CASSLPRGTSGYNEQFF.

The chain recombines TRBV24-1 with TRBJ2-3, with D perhaps TRBD2 (6 bases). CDR3 length: 17 residues. Germline assignment: CDR1 KGHDR and CDR2 SFDVKD. Trimming removed 7 bases at V and 0 bases at J, with 19 bases between. In nucleotides, the CDR3 is TGTGCCACCAGCCGTGGGGCCGGGAGCCTTAGCACAGATACGCAGTATTTT. It translates to CATSRGAGSLSTDTQYF.

The gene calls are TRBV9 and TRBJ2-1, with D possibly being TRBD1 (6 bases). Trimming took off 3 bases at V and 4 bases at J, with 26 bases between the two ends. CDR1 and CDR2 (germline): SGDLS, YYNGEE. The CDR3 consists of 19 residues. For the CDR3, the DNA is TGTGCCAGCAGCGGCCGGCCAACTAAGACAGGAAAAAAGTACAATGAGCAGTTCTTC. It yields the protein CASSGRPTKTGKKYNEQFF. Full variable domain (missing parts from reference TRBV9 and TRBJ2-1): DSGVTQTPKHLITATGQRVTLRCSPRSGDLSVYWYQQSLDQGLQFLIQYYNGEERAKGNILERFSAQQFPDLHSELNLSSLELGDSALYFCASSGRPTKTGKKYNEQFFGPGTRLTVL.

This clone was observed a few times. Other nucleotide sequences in the sample specify the same CDR3. In DNA form, the CDR3 reads TGCGCCAGCAGCTCGGACAGCACGAATGAAAAACTGTTTTTT. As protein: CASSSDSTNEKLFF. The gene calls are TRBV5-1 and TRBJ1-4, with D tentatively TRBD1 (6 bases). Between the trimmed V and J ends, which lost 3 bases and 5 bases, there was a span of 11 bases. This CDR3 comprises 14 residues. The germline CDR1 and CDR2 sequences are SGHRS and YFSETQ.

V and J are TRBV29-1 and TRBJ2-7; TRBD1 might be the D (6 bases). Germline V gene sequence: CDR1 SQVTM, CDR2 ANQGSEA. The CDR3 consists of 14 residues. The V end was cut by 4 bases, the J end by 1 base, with 14 bases between. The CDR3 protein is CSVAPGQRSYEQYF. CDR3 nucleotide sequence: TGCAGCGTTGCCCCCGGACAGCGGTCCTACGAGCAGTACTTC.

The rearrangement links TRBV19 to TRBJ2-1; 14 nucleotides agree with TRBD2. The germline V gene has CDR1 LNHDA and CDR2 SQIVND (reference sequence). CDR3 length: 16 amino acids. V was clipped by 5 bases and J by 8 bases; unmatched bases: 8. The CDR3 DNA follows: TGTGCCAGTAGTGTCGGGACTAGCGGGAGCGTAGATGAGCAGTTCTTC. Translating gives CASSVGTSGSVDEQFF.

J is TRBJ2-1 and V is TRBV24-1; TRBD2 aligns across 7 bases. Germline V lookup: CDR1 KGHDR, CDR2 SFDVKD. The CDR3 spans 17 residues. With 5 bases clipped from V and 4 bases from J, the junction kept 13 bases outside the gene matches. The CDR3 spells CATSGRRGDGRYNEQFF. CDR3 coding DNA: TGTGCCACCAGTGGTCGACGAGGGGACGGGAGGTACAATGAGCAGTTCTTC.

The rearrangement joins TRBV27 to TRBJ2-5, with D tentatively TRBD2 (6 bases). Trimming took off 5 bases at V and 9 bases at J, with 19 bases between the two ends. Per germline, CDR1 MNHEY and CDR2 SMNVEV (reference sequence). The CDR3 runs to 14 residues. CDR3 sequence reads: CASSPGTGRVAQYF. Here the CDR3 DNA reads TGTGCCAGCAGTCCCGGGACTGGCCGGGTGGCCCAGTACTTC.